The 6 T cell receptor beta chains in this list originate from one sample, sequenced in a study of T cells after yellow fever vaccination. TCRdb ran MiXCR on the 5' RACE reads and lists one entry per CDR3 protein. The table has around 320,000 distinct CDR3 sequences, around 4.4% seen once. Sequenced here: PBMCs, sampled 15 days after the yellow fever booster vaccination. The receptors come from a man in his late teens or twenties who received the YFV17D yellow fever vaccine.

This clonotype was seen many times. The rearrangement links TRBV7-2 to TRBJ1-5; 9 bases are a match to TRBD1. V lost 3 bases, J lost 5 bases, and 5 bases stayed unmatched. Looked up from germline, CDR1 is SGHTA and CDR2 is FQGNSA. This CDR3 has 15 residues. The CDR3 loop is CASSLGQGLHQPQHF. DNA of the CDR3: TGTGCCAGCAGCTTGGGACAGGGCCTCCATCAGCCCCAGCATTTT.

This clonotype has only a few counts. V gene TRBV5-1 combines with J gene TRBJ2-1; 10 nucleotides agree with TRBD2. The V gene end was trimmed by 1 base and the J gene end by 2 bases; junction bases not matched to a gene: 3. The germline CDR1 and CDR2 sequences are SGHRS and YFSETQ. The CDR3 totals 16 residues. In DNA form, the CDR3 reads TGCGCCAGCAGCTTGTTAACTAGCGGGGCCTACAATGAGCAGTTCTTC. It encodes CASSLLTSGAYNEQFF. Supplemented by reference TRBV5-1 and TRBJ2-1, the full variable domain reads KAGVTQTPRYLIKTRGQQVTLSCSPISGHRSVSWYQQTPGQGLQFLFEYFSETQRNKGNFPGRFSGRQFSNSRSEMNVSTLELGDSALYLCASSLLTSGAYNEQFFGPGTRLTVL.

This clonotype was picked up a small number of times. This chain joins TRBV20-1 and TRBJ2-5, with D possibly being TRBD2 (5 bases). Per germline, CDR1 DFQATT and CDR2 SNEGSKA (reference sequence). V lost 1 base, J lost 5 bases, and 11 bases lay in between. This CDR3 spans 13 amino acids. The CDR3 bases are TGCAGTGCTAGAGCCCGGGGTTGGGAGACCCAGTACTTC. It translates to CSARARGWETQYF.

The V gene is TRBV15, the J gene TRBJ1-5, with D unresolved. There are 14 residues in the CDR3. Looked up from germline, CDR1 is LNHNV and CDR2 is YYDKDF (reference sequence). The ends were cut back, 3 bases at V and 5 bases at J, with 11 bases in the middle. Written as DNA, the CDR3 is TGTGCCACCAGCAGCGGCAGGTTTCATCAGCCCCAGCATTTT. Its protein product is CATSSGRFHQPQHF.

The table lists this clonotype with many counts. The V call is TRBV7-2, the J call TRBJ2-3, with 13 bases aligning to TRBD2. This CDR3 spans 20 amino acids. Germline V gene sequence: CDR1 SGHTA, CDR2 FQGNSA. The J segment lost 0 bases and the V segment lost 4 bases, leaving 13 bases of the junction unmatched. Written as DNA, the CDR3 is TGTGCCAGCAGCTCCCGACGGGGACTAGCGGGGCCGACTAGCACAGATACGCAGTATTTT. As protein: CASSSRRGLAGPTSTDTQYF.

The sample holds many counts of this clonotype. The rearrangement links TRBV4-2 to TRBJ1-1; D uncertain. Germline CDR1 LGHNA, CDR2 YNFKEQ. This CDR3 region has 14 residues. The V end lost 0 bases, the J end lost 5 bases, and 10 bases lay between the germline ends. CDR3 DNA: TGTGCCAGCAGCCAAGATGAGGGAAATACTGAAGCTTTCTTT. Translation: CASSQDEGNTEAFF.